Listed below are T cell receptor beta chains from one sample, sequenced in a study of spatial heterogeneity in lung cancer. In TCRdb, the 5' RACE reads were re-called with MiXCR into one record per CDR3 protein. This table has about 10,000 distinct CDR3 sequences, 6% to 7.5% appearing once. The input for sequencing was normal lung tissue next to the tumor, taken at surgery. Receptors were obtained from a male donor with early-stage non-small cell lung cancer. The CDR3 runs from the conserved cysteine through the conserved F or W. D genes are given only for firm matches. Clone size is given for some rows only: seen once, a few or many times, or a class if the clone is expanded.

j_call,d_call,v_call,clone_size,cdr3_nt,cdr3_aa
TRBJ2-4,-,TRBV2,few,TGTGCCAGCAGTGAAGCGGGAGGTTTAGCCAAAAACATTCAGTACTTC,CASSEAGGLAKNIQYF
TRBJ1-5,-,TRBV7-9,many,TGTGCCAGCAGCTTAAGGGGGAATCAGCCCCAGCATTTT,CASSLRGNQPQHF
TRBJ2-2,-,TRBV3-1,many,TGTGCCAGCAGCCAAGGTCTAACAGCCTCCGGGGAGCTGTTTTTT,CASSQGLTASGELFF
TRBJ1-6,-,TRBV7-9,many,TGTGCCAGCAGCTTAAGAGGGGGGCAGTCACCCCTCCACTTT,CASSLRGGQSPLHF
TRBJ1-6,-,TRBV20-1,many,TGCAGTGCTTTAGGGACGGGATATTCACCCCTCCACTTT,CSALGTGYSPLHF
TRBJ2-6,TRBD1,TRBV27,many,TGTGCCAGCAGCGGACAGGCCTCTGGGGCCAACGTCCTGACTTTC,CASSGQASGANVLTF
TRBJ2-1,TRBD2,TRBV7-2,many,TGTGCCAGCAGCCTAACCGCCGGGACTAGCGTAAACAATGAGCAGTTCTTC,CASSLTAGTSVNNEQFF
TRBJ1-2,TRBD1,TRBV29-1,few,TGCAGCGCCCAACGACAGGGGAACTATGGCTACACCTTC,CSAQRQGNYGYTF
TRBJ2-5,-,TRBV18,few,TGTGCCAGCTCCCGCCGGACTGATCAAGAGACCCAGTACTTC,CASSRRTDQETQYF
TRBJ2-5,TRBD1,TRBV7-3,many,TGTGCCAGCAGCGCGACAGGGGGAGGGGAGACCCAGTACTTC,CASSATGGGETQYF
TRBJ2-7,TRBD2,TRBV7-6,many,TGTGCCAGCAGCTCATCTTCGGGAGGCTACGAGCAGTACTTC,CASSSSSGGYEQYF
TRBJ1-4,-,TRBV25-1,-,TGTGCCAGCAGTGACGGTGGCTCGGGTGAAAAACTGTTTTTT,CASSDGGSGEKLFF
TRBJ2-4,-,TRBV30,-,TGTGCCTGGAGCTCTAGCACTCTAGCCAAAAACATTCAGTACTTC,CAWSSSTLAKNIQYF
TRBJ1-4,TRBD1,TRBV7-9,many,TGTGCCAGCAGGCAGGGACAGGCTGAAAAACTGTTTTTT,CASRQGQAEKLFF
TRBJ1-5,-,TRBV6-1,many,TGTGCCAGCAGTGAGAGCGGTAGCAATCAGCCCCAGCATTTT,CASSESGSNQPQHF
TRBJ2-5,-,TRBV9,-,TGTGCCAGCAGCGTAGACCCCGAAGAGACCCAGTACTTC,CASSVDPEETQYF
TRBJ2-2,-,TRBV10-3,few,TGTGCCATACAGCTGAACACCGGGGAGCTGTTTTTT,CAIQLNTGELFF
TRBJ2-3,-,TRBV20-1,medium-sized,TGCAGTGCTAGACCTACAGATACGCAGTATTTT,CSARPTDTQYF
TRBJ2-1,TRBD2,TRBV20-1,many,TGCAGTGCTAAGGGACTAGCGGGAAACTACAATGAGCAGTTCTTC,CSAKGLAGNYNEQFF
TRBJ2-7,-,TRBV20-1,-,TGCAGTGCTAGCAACAGGGCCTACGAGCAGTACTTC,CSASNRAYEQYF